A selection of T cell receptor beta chains follows, all from one sample in a study of blood T cell repertoires in COVID-19. Sequenced by immunoSEQ multiplex PCR; TCRdb stores in-frame clones only, minus some. The data show 20,000 to 25,000 clones, about 78% seen once. Sequencing used peripheral blood. The receptor source for this set is a man in his 60s with active COVID-19. Each CDR3 is given with its conserved first and last residue. A D gene is named only where the DNA matches it firmly. Clone size is stated in some rows and not others, as once, few, many or a class when expanded.

NA	TRBD2	TRBV19	TRBJ2-7	CASSIGLASTVGYEQYF	TGTGCCAGTAGTATTGGACTAGCGAGCACGGTAGGCTACGAGCAGTACTTC
NA	TRBD2	TRBV15	TRBJ2-7	CATSRGRTSGLYEQYF	TGTGCCACCAGCAGGGGAAGGACTAGCGGTCTCTACGAGCAGTACTTC
NA	TRBD1	TRBV4-3	TRBJ2-7	CASSLQNDRGSYEQYF	TGCGCCAGCAGCCTCCAGAACGACAGGGGCTCCTACGAGCAGTACTTC
once	TRBD2	TRBV5-5	TRBJ2-5	CASSLEASGRGETQYF	TGTGCCAGCAGCCTCGAGGCTAGCGGGAGAGGAGAGACCCAGTACTTC
few	NA	TRBV6-6	TRBJ2-2	CASSTGTSSGELFF	TGTGCCAGCAGTACCGGGACTTCCTCCGGGGAGCTGTTTTTT
NA	TRBD1	TRBV3-1/TRBV3-2	TRBJ2-2	CASSVDRGTGELFF	TGTGCCAGCAGCGTTGACAGGGGCACCGGGGAGCTGTTTTTT
NA	NA	TRBV18	TRBJ2-1	CASSLGQYNEQFF	TGTGCCAGCTCACTAGGACAGTACAATGAGCAGTTCTTC
NA	TRBD1	TRBV11-1	TRBJ1-1	CASSIGQGDEAFF	TGTGCCAGCAGCATCGGACAGGGAGATGAAGCTTTCTTT
once	NA	TRBV14	TRBJ2-7	CASSQGLYGQYF	TGTGCCAGCAGCCAGGGCCTGTATGGGCAGTACTTC
NA	NA	TRBV19	TRBJ1-1	CASKVMTNTEAFF	TGTGCCAGTAAGGTTATGACAAACACTGAAGCTTTCTTT
few	TRBD1	TRBV4-1	TRBJ1-2	CASSQDTGEYGYTF	TGCGCCAGCAGCCAAGATACAGGGGAGTATGGCTACACCTTC
NA	NA	TRBV5-1	TRBJ2-2	CASSLYGSQNTGELFF	TGCGCCAGCAGCTTGTACGGGTCGCAGAACACCGGGGAGCTGTTTTTT
NA	NA	TRBV5-1	TRBJ2-1	CASSLASRVSSYNEQFF	TGCGCCAGCAGCTTGGCGTCGCGGGTGAGCTCCTACAATGAGCAGTTCTTC
once	TRBD1	TRBV9	TRBJ2-3	CASRGPGQVTDTQYF	TGTGCCAGCAGGGGCCCGGGACAGGTCACAGATACGCAGTATTTT
NA	NA	TRBV7-8	TRBJ1-6	CASSLTNSPLHF	TGTGCCAGCAGCTTAACAAATTCACCCCTCCACTTT
NA	TRBD1	TRBV7-2	TRBJ2-7	CASSFDRGSGEQYF	TGTGCCAGCAGCTTTGACAGGGGATCCGGCGAGCAGTACTTC
medium-sized	NA	TRBV11-2	TRBJ2-5	CASSFWQGQETQYF	TGTGCCAGCAGCTTCTGGCAGGGTCAAGAGACCCAGTACTTC
NA	TRBD1	TRBV5-4	TRBJ2-2	CASSPQGAVTGELFF	TGTGCCAGCAGCCCACAGGGGGCTGTGACCGGGGAGCTGTTTTTT
NA	NA	TRBV6-5	TRBJ1-2	CATIRENYGYTF	TGTGCCACCATAAGAGAAAACTATGGCTACACCTTC
NA	NA	TRBV5-1	TRBJ2-3	CASSWTQGGGDTQYF	TGCGCCAGCAGCTGGACCCAGGGAGGTGGAGATACGCAGTATTTT
NA	TRBD1	TRBV19	TRBJ2-1	CASRGDRENNEQFF	TGTGCCAGTAGGGGGGACAGGGAAAACAATGAGCAGTTCTTC
NA	TRBD2	TRBV7-2	TRBJ2-5	CASSPFRREPRETQYF	TGTGCCAGCAGCCCTTTCAGGCGGGAGCCCCGGGAGACCCAGTACTTC
NA	NA	TRBV3-1/TRBV3-2	TRBJ1-1	CASSQRGQGIGDTEAFF	TGTGCCAGCAGCCAAAGGGGCCAAGGAATAGGAGACACTGAAGCTTTCTTT
NA	TRBD2	TRBV5-1	TRBJ2-7	CASSSLAGGESYEQYF	TGCGCCAGCAGCTCATTAGCGGGAGGGGAATCCTACGAGCAGTACTTC
NA	NA	TRBV7-9	TRBJ2-3	CASSLDTGTDTQYF	TGTGCCAGCAGCTTGGACACTGGCACAGATACGCAGTATTTT
NA	TRBD1	TRBV24-1	TRBJ1-1	CATSDTTGKDTEAFF	TGTGCCACCAGTGACACGACAGGGAAGGACACTGAAGCTTTCTTT
NA	NA	TRBV4-3	TRBJ1-3	CASSQGSGGGNTIYF	TGCGCCAGCAGCCAAGGCTCAGGAGGAGGGAACACCATATATTTT
NA	TRBD2	TRBV24-1	TRBJ2-3	CATTTGTSGLTSTDTQYF	TGTGCCACCACAACCGGGACTAGCGGATTAACTAGCACAGATACGCAGTATTTT
NA	TRBD2	TRBV5-6	TRBJ2-7	CASSFGLASYEQYF	TGTGCCAGCAGCTTTGGACTAGCCTCCTACGAGCAGTACTTC
NA	TRBD1	TRBV2	TRBJ1-5	CASSLYRGPQPQHF	TGTGCCAGCAGCTTATACAGGGGCCCTCAGCCCCAGCATTTT
NA	TRBD2	TRBV19	TRBJ2-1	CASSIASGRAQVIHEQFF	TGTGCCAGTAGTATAGCCAGCGGGAGGGCCCAAGTCATCCATGAGCAGTTCTTC
NA	TRBD2	TRBV23-1	TRBJ2-1	CASSVGRIAGGSSYNEQFF	TGCGCCAGCAGTGTTGGGAGGATAGCGGGAGGGAGCTCCTACAATGAGCAGTTCTTC
NA	TRBD2	TRBV7-8	TRBJ2-7	CASKGEGSGEQYF	TGTGCCAGCAAAGGGGAGGGGTCAGGGGAGCAGTACTTC
few	NA	TRBV5-1	TRBJ1-2	CASSLDRDYGYTF	TGCGCCAGCAGCTTGGACAGGGACTATGGCTACACCTTC
NA	NA	TRBV12-3/TRBV12-4	TRBJ2-7	CASALERLKYF	TGTGCCAGCGCACTGGAGAGGCTAAAGTACTTC
NA	NA	TRBV18	TRBJ2-1	CASSPRDSLYNEQFF	TGTGCCAGCTCACCCCGGGACTCTCTCTACAATGAGCAGTTCTTC
NA	TRBD2	TRBV28	TRBJ2-7	CASSPERIAGVGEQYF	TGTGCCAGCAGTCCCGAGAGGATAGCGGGAGTGGGTGAGCAGTACTTC
once	NA	TRBV6-2/TRBV6-3	TRBJ1-2	CASSYGQYLYGYTF	TGTGCCAGCAGTTACGGACAGTATCTCTATGGCTACACCTTC
NA	TRBD2	TRBV6-5	TRBJ2-5	CASSNLAGGRETQYF	TGTGCCAGCAGTAATCTAGCGGGTGGGAGAGAGACCCAGTACTTC
NA	NA	TRBV14	TRBJ2-7	CASSQDRSTGAYEQYF	TGTGCCAGCAGCCAAGATCGCTCGACCGGGGCCTACGAGCAGTACTTC
NA	TRBD2	TRBV6-1	TRBJ2-5	CASSESSGRVETQYF	TGTGCCAGCAGTGAGTCCAGCGGGAGAGTGGAGACCCAGTACTTC
NA	NA	TRBV2	TRBJ2-1	CASRALRDDEQFF	TGTGCCAGCAGAGCCCTCAGGGATGATGAGCAGTTCTTC
NA	TRBD1	TRBV18	TRBJ1-2	CASSDGQDYGYIF	TGTGCCAGCTCAGACGGACAGGACTATGGCTACATCTTC
NA	NA	TRBV9	TRBJ2-4	CASSPQGDIQYF	TGTGCCAGCAGCCCCCAAGGGGACATTCAGTACTTC
NA	NA	TRBV7-2	TRBJ2-1	CASSFGATSNYEQFF	TGTGCCAGCAGCTTTGGGGCGACTAGTAACTATGAGCAGTTCTTC
NA	TRBD2	TRBV11-2	TRBJ2-1	CASSPGTSGYNEQFF	TGTGCCAGCAGCCCCGGGACTAGCGGCTATAATGAGCAGTTCTTC
few	TRBD2	TRBV5-4	TRBJ2-3	CASSRGLAGTDTQYF	TGTGCCAGCAGCCGCGGACTAGCGGGGACAGATACGCAGTATTTT
NA	TRBD2	TRBV30	TRBJ2-1	CALSGRAYNEQFF	TGTGCCCTTAGCGGGAGGGCCTACAATGAGCAGTTCTTC
NA	TRBD1	TRBV25-1	TRBJ1-2	CASSEGTGIGYTF	TGTGCCAGCAGTGAAGGGACAGGGATTGGCTACACCTTC
NA	TRBD1	TRBV12-3/TRBV12-4	TRBJ2-7	CASSLGSTGDWDF	TGTGCCAGCAGTTTAGGATCGACAGGGGATTGGGACTTC
NA	TRBD1	TRBV11-2	TRBJ1-1	CASQSTGGNTEAFF	TGTGCCAGCCAATCCACAGGGGGGAACACTGAAGCTTTCTTT
NA	NA	TRBV7-2	TRBJ1-1	CASSLGKAGYTEAFF	TGTGCCAGCAGCCTAGGGAAGGCAGGATACACTGAAGCTTTCTTT
NA	NA	TRBV7-9	TRBJ1-1	CAGRVMNTEAFF	TGTGCCGGGCGGGTGATGAACACTGAAGCTTTCTTT
NA	TRBD1	TRBV2	TRBJ1-5	CASQRQGTQPQHF	TGTGCCAGCCAAAGACAGGGTACTCAGCCCCAGCATTTT